This is a list of T cell receptor beta chains from one sample in a study of CD8 T cells in Susac syndrome. Each CDR3 protein gets one entry after TCRdb re-called the immunoSEQ multiplex PCR reads with MiXCR. The data contain about 150,000 distinct CDR3 sequences, 85% to 95% of them singletons. Sequenced material: CD8+ T cells from PBMCs. The receptors derive from a human donor with Susac syndrome. Both conserved end residues are part of each CDR3. Each record gives: V gene, J gene, CDR3 protein.

TRBV12-3/TRBV12-4	TRBJ1-5	CASSVTGSHQPQHF
TRBV6-4	TRBJ2-3	CASSGLSGTQYF
TRBV13	TRBJ2-5	CASSLDGTSGRQTQYF
TRBV18	TRBJ2-3	CASSQTNTKRLRTDTQYF
TRBV30	TRBJ1-5	CAWSVEPLGQHF
TRBV14	TRBJ1-2	CASSPYTTGYYGYTF
TRBV6-5	TRBJ1-1	CASTRGGITEAFF
TRBV11-2	TRBJ2-7	CASSFGSAVYEQYF
TRBV24-1	TRBJ2-5	CATSDRGRLAVQETQYF
TRBV5-1	TRBJ2-1	CASSYEDGGRDEQFF
TRBV28	TRBJ2-3	CASSLQTTSGRSLRGWNTQYF
TRBV12-3/TRBV12-4	TRBJ2-3	CASIPQGDTQYF
TRBV9	TRBJ1-4	CASSVVSETGGTNEKLFF
TRBV5-1	TRBJ2-1	CASSLAGVDSGRGFYNEQFF
TRBV15	TRBJ2-2	CATSREDRNTGELFF
TRBV12-5	TRBJ1-1	CASGWTHGDTEAFF
TRBV7-6	TRBJ2-7	CASSAGTGGYEQYF
TRBV19	TRBJ2-7	CASSIVALAGSYEQYF
TRBV29-1	TRBJ1-1	CSVPGAGDEAFF
TRBV27	TRBJ2-2	CASSLSGGTGELFF
TRBV4-1	TRBJ2-1	CASSQDGGNSYNEQFF
TRBV20-1	TRBJ2-7	CSAKAGTYYEQYF
TRBV7-8	TRBJ2-3	CASSLVPGESTDTQYF
TRBV27	TRBJ2-7	CASSWAGDGEQYF
TRBV12-3/TRBV12-4	TRBJ2-7	CASSTGTGFEQYF
TRBV6-5	TRBJ2-5	CASGSGTKQETQYF
TRBV7-6	TRBJ2-3	CASSFGTSGSTDTQYF
TRBV5-1	TRBJ2-5	CASSGGTGGSETQYF
TRBV20-1	TRBJ2-5	CSASQGLGEEATQYF
TRBV20-1	TRBJ1-3	CSARDLIPGSSGNTIYF
TRBV27	TRBJ1-1	CASSLQGTNTEAFF
TRBV30	TRBJ1-1	CAWSMTAGTEAFF
TRBV20-1	TRBJ2-7	CSARDYGGSPHEQYF
TRBV7-6	TRBJ1-1	CASSAQGGNTEAFF
TRBV7-2	TRBJ2-7	CASSSPRAGGPLEQYF
TRBV27	TRBJ2-6	CASSPSSGANVLTF
TRBV20-1	TRBJ2-1	CSARDFSGTGEYNEQFF
TRBV18	TRBJ2-7	CASSLGPRREQYF
TRBV27	TRBJ2-1	CASSRFAAESSYNEQFF
TRBV20-1	TRBJ1-1	CSARDRAPRGFEAFF
TRBV28	TRBJ2-7	CASSFRQGGDEQYF
TRBV14	TRBJ1-2	CASSRSVSGYTF
TRBV6-1	TRBJ2-1	CASSEGGWSYNEQFF
TRBV30	TRBJ1-4	CAWSGFATNEKLFF
TRBV12-3/TRBV12-4	TRBJ2-5	CASSRLAGPGETQYF